Below are 31 T cell receptor beta chains sequenced from a single sample in a study of blood T cells in healthy people across ages. Then a second PCR, running roughly 6 to 12 cycles, was carried out with a sample-barcoded 5' primer and a J-beta primer mix. TCRdb used MiXCR to reprocess the 5' RACE reads, holding one entry per CDR3 protein. Of about 1 million distinct CDR3 sequences listed, less than 50% are singletons. Source material: blood. The source of these receptors is a woman aged 60-75 years in good health.

V usage is TRBV20-1 and J usage is TRBJ2-7; TRBD2 aligns across 13 bases. This CDR3 is built from 14 residues. CDR1 DFQATT and CDR2 SNEGSKA come from the germline V gene (reference sequence). With 5 bases clipped from V and 7 bases from J, the junction kept 8 bases outside the gene matches. The CDR3 is CSALGTSGNNEQYF. CDR3 nucleotides: TGCAGTGCTCTTGGGACTAGCGGGAACAATGAGCAGTACTTC.

The rearrangement uses TRBV12-3 or TRBV12-4 and TRBJ2-4, with 15 nucleotides matching TRBD2. CDR3 length: 16 residues. V dropped 6 bases and J dropped 5; count of bases not matched to a gene: 5. The CDR3 reads CASSRTSGRGENIQYF. The CDR3 DNA is TGTGCCAGCAGCCGGACTAGCGGGAGGGGAGAAAACATTCAGTACTTC.

This clonotype was seen just once. The chain employs TRBV25-1 and TRBJ2-1; a weak D match, TRBD2 (5 bases). Trimming left V 2 bases short and J 12 bases short, with 17 bases between. Germline-derived CDR1 and CDR2 are MGHDK and SYGVNS. This CDR3 has 14 amino acids. For the CDR3, the DNA is TGTGCCAGCAGTGAAAGTGGCGGGCCATTAACGCAGTTCTTC. This encodes CASSESGGPLTQFF.

Comments on this clonotype: At one end, the junction sequence differs from germline, possibly due to a read error. The V call is TRBV20-1, the J call TRBJ1-5; TRBD1 matches at 7 bases. CDR3 length: 15 residues. Germline V gene data show CDR1 as DFQATT and CDR2 as SNEGSKA (reference sequence). This CDR3 reads CSARSVTGNNQPQHF. DNA of the CDR3: TGCAGTGCTAGGTCCGTGACAGGGAATAATCAGCCTCAGCATTTT.

This clonotype has ten or more counts. The rearrangement joins TRBV10-1 to TRBJ2-7; D is possibly TRBD1 (6 bases). Trimming pared 0 bases from V and 5 bases from J, leaving 8 bases between. Germline V lookup: CDR1 WNHNN, CDR2 SYGVQD (reference sequence). The CDR3 has 13 residues. This chain's CDR3 is CASSESGQDEQYF. The CDR3, as DNA: TGCGCCAGCAGTGAGTCGGGACAAGACGAGCAGTACTTC.

This chain connects TRBV10-3 to TRBJ2-7; D remains unclear. The CDR3 runs 14 residues. Between the trimmed V and J ends, which lost 8 bases and 5 bases, there was a span of 19 bases. CDR1 and CDR2 from the germline V gene are ENHRY and SYGVKD. The CDR3 DNA sequence: TGTGCCATCGGCACAGTTTCCCTCGTCGACGAGCAGTACTTC. This translates into CAIGTVSLVDEQYF.

The chain joins TRBV13 to TRBJ2-5; 7 nucleotides agree with TRBD1. The ends lost 7 bases at V and 11 bases at J; junction bases unmatched: 25. The CDR3 length is 17 residues. CDR1 and CDR2 (germline): PRHDT, FYEKMQ (reference sequence). The CDR3 nucleotides are TGTGCCAGCACCCCGGCTGAAGGGGGCCCGTTAGACAATGAGCAGTACTTC. Its protein is CASTPAEGGPLDNEQYF.

This clonotype was recorded only once. The chain recombines TRBV29-1 with TRBJ2-1; maybe TRBD2 (6 bases). Germline V lookup: CDR1 SQVTM, CDR2 ANQGSEA. V lost 6 bases to trimming and J lost 9 bases, with 21 bases between them. The CDR3 has 14 residues. The CDR3 nucleotides read TGCAGCGTGACGGGAGTTGCACGGGATGGTGAGCAGTTCTTC. Translated: CSVTGVARDGEQFF.

The genes are TRBV7-9 and TRBJ2-1; 10 nucleotides line up with TRBD2. Germline CDR1 SEHNR, CDR2 FQNEAQ (reference sequence). The V and J ends lost 8 bases and 9 bases, in that order; junction bases with no gene match: 7. CDR3 size: 13 residues. In DNA form, the CDR3 reads TGTGCCAGCGGGCTAGCGGGAGTGGGTGAGCAGTTCTTC. Protein: CASGLAGVGEQFF.

This clonotype turned up a few times. The chain employs TRBV29-1 and TRBJ2-1, with 8 bases fitting TRBD2. Germline V gene lookup returns CDR1 SQVTM and CDR2 ANQGSEA. V was pared by 4 bases and J by 4 bases, with 9 bases of the junction left unmatched. This CDR3 is built from 15 residues. This chain's CDR3 is CSVVGFEREYNEQFF. The CDR3 DNA sequence: TGCAGCGTTGTTGGTTTCGAGCGGGAGTACAATGAGCAGTTCTTC.

The chain is built from TRBV20-1 and TRBJ2-3; D is unresolved. CDR1 is DFQATT and CDR2 is SNEGSKA in the germline V gene (reference sequence). The CDR3 has 12 amino acids. V was trimmed by 3 bases and J by 3 bases, leaving 7 bases between them. In DNA form, the CDR3 reads TGCAGTGCTAGCGGCCTAACAGATACGCAGTATTTT. Translating it yields CSASGLTDTQYF.

In this sample, this clonotype turned up a few times. The chain combines TRBV10-3 with TRBJ2-3; no clear D. Germline lookup yields CDR1 ENHRY and CDR2 SYGVKD. The CDR3 runs to 15 residues. V was shortened by 5 bases and J by 2 bases, with 14 bases between the two germline ends. CDR3 DNA: TGTGCCATCAGTCCTGTTGGAGCAACCACAGATACGCAGTATTTT. As protein: CAISPVGATTDTQYF.

This clonotype appeared a few times. The V and J genes are TRBV14 and TRBJ2-7; 12 nucleotides match TRBD2. The V segment lost 4 bases and the J segment 3 bases; nucleotides outside the gene matches: 10. CDR1 and CDR2 (germline): SGHDN, FVKESK. This CDR3 contains 17 residues. The CDR3 DNA sequence: TGTGCCAGCAGCCCCAACCCCAGACTAGCGGGAGACTACGAGCAGTACTTC. This codes for CASSPNPRLAGDYEQYF. Full variable domain (rest looked up from reference TRBV14 and TRBJ2-7): EAGVTQFPSHSVIEKGQTVTLRCDPISGHDNLYWYRRVMGKEIKFLLHFVKESKQDESGMPNNRFLAERTGGTYSTLKVQPAELEDSGVYFCASSPNPRLAGDYEQYFGPGTRLTVT.

This clonotype has more than one count but fewer than ten. The chain employs TRBV5-1 and TRBJ2-7; TRBD1 agrees at 7 bases. V dropped 4 bases and J dropped 1; count of bases not matched to a gene: 5. The length of the CDR3 is 14 residues. The germline CDR1 and CDR2 sequences are SGHRS and YFSETQ. CDR3 DNA: TGCGCCAGCAGCCCCTACAGGGGATCCTACGAGCAGTACTTC. This sequence encodes CASSPYRGSYEQYF.

Ten or more counts support this clonotype. The chain links TRBV7-2 to TRBJ2-5, with D possibly matching TRBD2 (6 bases). Germline values: CDR1 SGHTA, CDR2 FQGNSA. Trimming removed 3 bases at V and 7 bases at J, with 9 bases between. The CDR3 is made up of 12 amino acids. The CDR3 nucleotides are TGTGCCAGCAGCTTGGTGGGGGGGACCCAGTACTTC. This translates into CASSLVGGTQYF. Filled out from reference TRBV7-2 and TRBJ2-5, the complete variable domain reads GAGVSQSPSNKVTEKGKDVELRCDPISGHTALYWYRQSLGQGLEFLIYFQGNSAPDKSGLPSDRFSAERTGGSVSTLTIQRTQQEDSAVYLCASSLVGGTQYFGPGTRLLVL.

This clonotype was counted only a few times. Mismatch with germline at one junction end may stem from a read error. The V and J genes are TRBV2 and TRBJ2-7; the match to TRBD2 covers 7 bases. Germline values: CDR1 SNHLY, CDR2 FYNNEI. CDR3 size: 14 residues. The CDR3 bases are TGTGCCAGCGCTCTCCGGGACTACTCCGACGAGCAGTACTTC. Residues: CASALRDYSDEQYF. Supplemented by reference TRBV2 and TRBJ2-7, the full variable domain reads EPEVTQTPSHQVTQMGQEVILRCVPISNHLYFYWYRQILGQKVEFLVSFYNNEISEKSEIFDDQFSVERPDGSNFTLKIRSTKLEDSAMYFCASALRDYSDEQYFGPGTRLTVT.

This rearrangement joins TRBV29-1 to TRBJ2-3; the match to TRBD2 covers 8 bases. Germline CDR1 and CDR2: SQVTM and ANQGSEA. Unmatched junction bases numbered 14, after V lost 5 bases and J lost 4 bases. The CDR3 sequence is 16 residues long. CDR3 bases: TGCAGCGTTACTACCGCCCCGGGACTAGAGGCAGATACGCAGTATTTT. Translated, it gives CSVTTAPGLEADTQYF.

This chain links TRBV29-1 with TRBJ1-1; D remains unclear. This CDR3 spans 12 amino acids. Trimming pared 6 bases from V and 1 base from J, leaving 9 bases between. The germline V gene has CDR1 SQVTM and CDR2 ANQGSEA. CDR3 nucleotide sequence: TGCAGCGTGAGACGGACGAACACTGAAGCTTTCTTT. This translates into CSVRRTNTEAFF. Using reference TRBV29-1 and TRBJ1-1 for the parts outside the CDR3, the full variable domain is SAVISQKPSRDICQRGTSLTIQCQVDSQVTMMFWYRQQPGQSLTLIATANQGSEATYESGFVIDKFPISRPNLTFSTLTVSNMSPEDSSIYLCSVRRTNTEAFFGQGTRLTVV.

The J gene is TRBJ1-1, the V gene TRBV20-1, with a weak D call TRBD1 (6 bases). This CDR3 is 17 amino acids long. From germline, CDR1 is DFQATT and CDR2 SNEGSKA (reference sequence). V was shortened by 1 base and J by 1 base, with 19 bases between the two germline ends. CDR3 protein: CSARVLIGRGPNTEAFF. The DNA of the CDR3 is TGCAGTGCTAGAGTCCTTATCGGGCGGGGGCCGAACACTGAAGCTTTCTTT.

The chain employs TRBV12-3 or TRBV12-4 and TRBJ2-1; tentatively, D is TRBD1 (6 bases). Deletions cut 5 bases from V and 8 bases from J, with 10 bases between. CDR3 length: 12 residues. The CDR3 region is CASSPNRDEQFF. CDR3 nucleotides: TGTGCCAGCAGTCCGAACAGGGATGAGCAGTTCTTC.

The chain carries TRBV6-5 and TRBJ2-5; D possibly corresponds to TRBD2 (6 bases). The last part of the DNA fits TRBJ2-7 better; the J call may be wrong. Per the germline V gene, CDR1 is MNHEY and CDR2 is SVGAGI. The CDR3 length is 15 residues. This CDR3 is CASSLLGGQGDEQYF. In DNA, the CDR3 is TGTGCCAGCAGTCTCCTGGGAGGCCAGGGTGACGAGCAGTACTTC.

The rearrangement joins TRBV9 to TRBJ2-1, with 10 bases fitting TRBD2. Per germline, CDR1 SGDLS and CDR2 YYNGEE. CDR3 length: 17 amino acids. The ends lost 3 bases at V and 10 bases at J; junction bases unmatched: 16. CDR3 sequence (DNA): TGTGCCAGCAGCGCCGTGGGATCTAGCGGGAGTCGAGGGGAGCAGTTCTTC. This encodes CASSAVGSSGSRGEQFF.

The gene calls are TRBV6-2 or TRBV6-3 and TRBJ2-3; TRBD2 aligns across 7 bases. The CDR3 has 14 residues. Germline CDR1 and CDR2: MNHEY and SVGEGT. With V trimmed by 10 bases and J by 0 bases, 7 bases remained unmatched. This CDR3 is CATQRDGSTDTQYF. The CDR3 DNA reads TGTGCCACCCAGCGGGACGGAAGCACAGATACGCAGTATTTT.

This chain uses TRBV21-1 with TRBJ2-1. TRBV21-1 constitutes a pseudogene. CDR3 length: 11 amino acids. DNA of the CDR3: TGTGCCAGCAGCACTGAAGGTGAGCAGTTCTTT. Its translation is CASSTEGEQFF.

The chain uses TRBV7-2 and TRBJ1-2; no reliable D call. V lost 5 bases, J lost 7 bases, and 14 bases lay in between. Germline V gene data show CDR1 as SGHTA and CDR2 as FQGNSA. This CDR3 has 13 residues. The CDR3 sequence: CASSPGALGGYTF. The CDR3 DNA reads as TGTGCCAGCAGCCCGGGCGCCTTAGGTGGCTACACCTTC.

CDR3 amino acids: CASSDGQTNTGELFF. In DNA form, the CDR3 reads TGTGCCAGCAGTGACGGACAGACGAACACCGGGGAGCTGTTTTTT. The V and J genes are TRBV2 and TRBJ2-2; TRBD1 is a possible D gene (6 bases). This CDR3 region has 15 residues. Germline V lookup: CDR1 SNHLY, CDR2 FYNNEI. Trimming cost V 3 bases and J 0 bases, with 8 bases left between them.

This clonotype showed up many times. The V gene is TRBV6-6, the J gene TRBJ2-7; 12 bases line up with TRBD1. The junction had 9 bases not matched to a gene; V was cut back by 8 bases and J by 4 bases. The CDR3 extends over 15 amino acids. Germline CDR1 MNHNY, CDR2 SVGAGI (reference sequence). CDR3 region: CASLPGTGGPYEQYF. The DNA for the CDR3 is TGTGCCAGCCTCCCCGGGACAGGGGGCCCATACGAGCAGTACTTC.

The sample holds a few counts of this clonotype. The gene calls are TRBV7-9 and TRBJ2-1; D uncertain. Germline CDR1 SEHNR, CDR2 FQNEAQ (reference sequence). The length of the CDR3 is 11 residues. The ends were cut back, 6 bases at V and 9 bases at J, with 9 bases in the middle. This CDR3 is CASRSWTEQFF. The CDR3 DNA follows: TGTGCCAGCAGGTCCTGGACTGAGCAGTTCTTC.

This chain links TRBV2 with TRBJ2-1; the match to TRBD1 covers 8 bases. The end of the DNA aligns better with TRBJ2-7, so the J call may be wrong. The CDR3 runs 16 residues. CDR1 and CDR2 from the germline V gene are SNHLY and FYNNEI. The CDR3 sequence: CASSLRTGRSYNEQYF. CDR3 coding DNA: TGTGCCAGCAGTCTACGGACAGGGCGCTCCTACAATGAGCAGTACTTC.

There are a few counts of this clonotype. This chain joins TRBV30 and TRBJ2-3; possible D gene TRBD2, 5 bases. Germline V CDR1 and CDR2: GTSNPN, SVGIG (reference sequence). This CDR3 contains 16 residues. The V end was cut by 4 bases, the J end by 1 base, with 18 bases between. CDR3 loop: CAWKVGSGLGTDTQYF. DNA for the CDR3: TGTGCCTGGAAGGTTGGGTCGGGATTGGGCACAGATACGCAGTATTTT.

The chain is built from TRBV27 and TRBJ2-4, with TRBD2 identical over 11 bases. The tail of the sequence fits TRBJ2-7 better, so the J call may be wrong. This CDR3 contains 17 residues. CDR1 is MNHEY and CDR2 is SMNVEV in the germline V gene (reference sequence). The CDR3 spells CASSTTSGRTPVYEQYF. The CDR3 bases are TGTGCCAGCAGTACCACTAGCGGGAGAACTCCTGTATACGAGCAGTACTTC.